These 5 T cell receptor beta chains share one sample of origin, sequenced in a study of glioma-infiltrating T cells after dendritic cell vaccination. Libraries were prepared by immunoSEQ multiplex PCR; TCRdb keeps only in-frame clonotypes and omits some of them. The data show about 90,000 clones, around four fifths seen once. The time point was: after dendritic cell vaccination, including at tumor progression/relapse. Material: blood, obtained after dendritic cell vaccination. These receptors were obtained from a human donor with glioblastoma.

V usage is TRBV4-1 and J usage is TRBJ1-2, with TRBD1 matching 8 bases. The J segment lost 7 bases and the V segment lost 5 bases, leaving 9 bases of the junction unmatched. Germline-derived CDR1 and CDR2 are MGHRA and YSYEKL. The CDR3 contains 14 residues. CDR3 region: CASSAKDRATGYTF. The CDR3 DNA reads TGCGCCAGCAGCGCCAAGGACAGGGCCACTGGCTACACCTTC.

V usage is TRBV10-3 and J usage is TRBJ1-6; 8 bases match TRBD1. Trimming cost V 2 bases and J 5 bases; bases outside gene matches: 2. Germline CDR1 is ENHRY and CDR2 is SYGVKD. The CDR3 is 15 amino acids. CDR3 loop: CAISEEQGDNSPLHF. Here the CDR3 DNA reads TGTGCCATCAGTGAGGAACAGGGGGATAATTCACCCCTCCACTTT.

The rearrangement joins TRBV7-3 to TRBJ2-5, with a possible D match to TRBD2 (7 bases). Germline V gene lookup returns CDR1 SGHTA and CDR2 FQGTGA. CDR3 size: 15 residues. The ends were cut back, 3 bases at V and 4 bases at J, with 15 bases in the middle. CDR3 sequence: CASSLAGAGGETQYF. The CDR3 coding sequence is TGTGCCAGCAGCTTGGCGGGGGCCGGGGGAGAGACCCAGTACTTC.

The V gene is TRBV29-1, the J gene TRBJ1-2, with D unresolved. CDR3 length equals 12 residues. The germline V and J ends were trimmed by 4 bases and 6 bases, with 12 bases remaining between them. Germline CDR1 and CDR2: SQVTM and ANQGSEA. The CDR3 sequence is CSVVPGLDGYTF. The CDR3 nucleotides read TGCAGCGTTGTGCCGGGTTTGGATGGCTACACCTTC. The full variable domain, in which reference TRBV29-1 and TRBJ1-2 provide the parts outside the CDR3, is SAVISQKPSRDICQRGTSLTIQCQVDSQVTMMFWYRQQPGQSLTLIATANQGSEATYESGFVIDKFPISRPNLTFSTLTVSNMSPEDSSIYLCSVVPGLDGYTFGSGTRLTVV.

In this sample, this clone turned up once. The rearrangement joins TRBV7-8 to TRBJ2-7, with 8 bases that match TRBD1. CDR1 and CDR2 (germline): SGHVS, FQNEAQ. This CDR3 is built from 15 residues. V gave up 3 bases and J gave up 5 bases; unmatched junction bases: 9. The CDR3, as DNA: TGTGCCAGCAGCTTTACCGGGACAGGTAAACACGAGCAGTACTTC. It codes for CASSFTGTGKHEQYF.